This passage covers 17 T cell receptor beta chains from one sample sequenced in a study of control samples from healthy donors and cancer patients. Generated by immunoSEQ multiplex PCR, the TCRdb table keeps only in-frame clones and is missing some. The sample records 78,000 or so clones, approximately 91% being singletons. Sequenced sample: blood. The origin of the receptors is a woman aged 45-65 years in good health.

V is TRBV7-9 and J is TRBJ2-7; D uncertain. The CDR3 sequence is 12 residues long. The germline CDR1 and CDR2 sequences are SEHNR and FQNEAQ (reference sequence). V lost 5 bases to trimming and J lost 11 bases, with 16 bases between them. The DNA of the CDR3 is TGTGCCAGCAGCCAAAACCCTGCAAGAAAGTACTTC. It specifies CASSQNPARKYF.

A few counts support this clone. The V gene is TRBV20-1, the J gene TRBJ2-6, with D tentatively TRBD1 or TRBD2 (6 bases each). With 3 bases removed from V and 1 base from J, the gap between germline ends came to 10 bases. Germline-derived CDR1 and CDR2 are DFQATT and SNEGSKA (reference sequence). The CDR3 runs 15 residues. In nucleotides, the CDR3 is TGCAGTGCTAGTACAGGGAGGTCTGGGGCCAACGTCCTGACTTTC. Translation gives CSASTGRSGANVLTF.

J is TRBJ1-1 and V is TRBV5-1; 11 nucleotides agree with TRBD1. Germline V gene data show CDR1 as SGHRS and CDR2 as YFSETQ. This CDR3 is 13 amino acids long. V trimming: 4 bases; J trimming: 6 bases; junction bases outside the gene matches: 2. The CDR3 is CASSRDRGSEAFF. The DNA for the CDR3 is TGCGCCAGCAGCAGGGACAGGGGGTCTGAAGCTTTCTTT.

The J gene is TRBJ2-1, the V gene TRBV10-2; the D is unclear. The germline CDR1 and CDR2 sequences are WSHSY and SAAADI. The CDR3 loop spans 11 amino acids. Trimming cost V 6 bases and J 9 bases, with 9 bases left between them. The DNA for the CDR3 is TGCGCCAGCAGGGAATTTCGTGAGCAGTTCTTC. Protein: CASREFREQFF.

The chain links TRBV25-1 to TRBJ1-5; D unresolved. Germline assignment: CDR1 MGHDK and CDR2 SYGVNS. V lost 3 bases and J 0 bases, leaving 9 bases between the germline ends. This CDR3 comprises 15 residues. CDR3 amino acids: CASSEGSSSNQPQHF. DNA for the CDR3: TGTGCCAGCAGTGAGGGGTCTTCTAGCAATCAGCCCCAGCATTTT.

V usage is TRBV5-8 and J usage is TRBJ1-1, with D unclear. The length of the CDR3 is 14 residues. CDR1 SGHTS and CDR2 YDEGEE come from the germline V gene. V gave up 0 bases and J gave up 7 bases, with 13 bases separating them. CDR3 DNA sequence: TGTGCCAGCAGCTTGGGGCGCGGGCGCATTGAAGCTTTCTTT. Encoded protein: CASSLGRGRIEAFF.

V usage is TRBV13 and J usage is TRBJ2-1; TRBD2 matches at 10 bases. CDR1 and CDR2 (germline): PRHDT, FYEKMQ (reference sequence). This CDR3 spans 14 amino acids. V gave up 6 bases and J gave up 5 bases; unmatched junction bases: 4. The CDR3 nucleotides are TGTGCCAGCAGGGGGACTAGCGAGAACAATGAGCAGTTCTTC. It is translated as CASRGTSENNEQFF.

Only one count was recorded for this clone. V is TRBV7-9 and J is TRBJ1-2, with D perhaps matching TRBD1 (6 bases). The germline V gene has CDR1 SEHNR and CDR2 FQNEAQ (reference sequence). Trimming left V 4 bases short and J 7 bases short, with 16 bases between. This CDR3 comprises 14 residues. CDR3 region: CASSSADRIRGYTF. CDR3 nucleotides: TGTGCCAGCAGCTCAGCAGACAGGATTCGTGGCTACACCTTC. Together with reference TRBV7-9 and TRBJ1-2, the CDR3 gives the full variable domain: DTGVSQNPRHKITKRGQNVTFRCDPISEHNRLYWYRQTLGQGPEFLTYFQNEAQLEKSRLLSDRFSAERPKGSFSTLEIQRTEQGDSAMYLCASSSADRIRGYTFGSGTRLTVV.

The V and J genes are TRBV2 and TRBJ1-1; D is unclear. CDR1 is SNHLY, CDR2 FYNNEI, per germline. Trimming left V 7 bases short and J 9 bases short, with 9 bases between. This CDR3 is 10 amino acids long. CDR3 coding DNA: TGTGCCAGCACCCTAGCCCAAGCTTTCTTT. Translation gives CASTLAQAFF.

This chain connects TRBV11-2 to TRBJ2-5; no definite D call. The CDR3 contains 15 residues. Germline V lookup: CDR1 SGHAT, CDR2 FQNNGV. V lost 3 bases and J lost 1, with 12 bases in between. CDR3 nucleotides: TGTGCCAGCAGCTTTTCATCAGGCTTCCAAGAGACCCAGTACTTC. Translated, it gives CASSFSSGFQETQYF.

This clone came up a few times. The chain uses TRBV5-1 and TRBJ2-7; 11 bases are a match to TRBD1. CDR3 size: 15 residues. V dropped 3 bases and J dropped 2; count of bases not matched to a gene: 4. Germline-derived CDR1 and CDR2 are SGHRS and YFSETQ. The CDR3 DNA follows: TGCGCCAGCAGCTACGGACAGGGGGCCCCCTACGAGCAGTACTTC. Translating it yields CASSYGQGAPYEQYF.

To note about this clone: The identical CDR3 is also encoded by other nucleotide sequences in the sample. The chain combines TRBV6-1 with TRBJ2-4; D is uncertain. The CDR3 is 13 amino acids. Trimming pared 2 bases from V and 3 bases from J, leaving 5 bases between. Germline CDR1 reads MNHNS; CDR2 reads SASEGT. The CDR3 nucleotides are TGTGCCAGCAGTGAATCGATCAAAAACATTCAGTACTTC. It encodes CASSESIKNIQYF.

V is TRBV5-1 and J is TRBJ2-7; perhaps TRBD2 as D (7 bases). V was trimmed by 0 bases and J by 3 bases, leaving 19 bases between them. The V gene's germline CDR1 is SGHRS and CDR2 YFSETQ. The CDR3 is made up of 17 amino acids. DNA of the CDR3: TGCGCCAGCAGCTTGGCCGGGGCGGGGGCGGCGAACTACGAGCAGTACTTC. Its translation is CASSLAGAGAANYEQYF.

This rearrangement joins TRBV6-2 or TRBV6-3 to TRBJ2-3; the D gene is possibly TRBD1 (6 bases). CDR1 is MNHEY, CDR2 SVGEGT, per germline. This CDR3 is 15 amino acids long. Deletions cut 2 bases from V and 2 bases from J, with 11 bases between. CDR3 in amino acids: CASSYDLGATDTQYF. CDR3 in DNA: TGTGCCAGCAGTTACGATTTGGGGGCCACAGATACGCAGTATTTT.

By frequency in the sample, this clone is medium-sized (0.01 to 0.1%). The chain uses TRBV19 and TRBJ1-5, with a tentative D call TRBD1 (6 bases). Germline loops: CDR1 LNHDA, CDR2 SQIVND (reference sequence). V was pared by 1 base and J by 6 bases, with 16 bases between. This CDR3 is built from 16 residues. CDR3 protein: CASSIGWGGSSQPQHF. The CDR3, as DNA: TGTGCCAGTAGTATAGGTTGGGGGGGCTCGAGTCAGCCCCAGCATTTT.

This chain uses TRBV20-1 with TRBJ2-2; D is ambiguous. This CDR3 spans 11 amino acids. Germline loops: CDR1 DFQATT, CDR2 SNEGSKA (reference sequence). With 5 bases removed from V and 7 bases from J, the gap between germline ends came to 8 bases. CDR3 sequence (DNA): TGCAGTGCTCTTAACGGCGGGGAGCTGTTTTTT. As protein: CSALNGGELFF.

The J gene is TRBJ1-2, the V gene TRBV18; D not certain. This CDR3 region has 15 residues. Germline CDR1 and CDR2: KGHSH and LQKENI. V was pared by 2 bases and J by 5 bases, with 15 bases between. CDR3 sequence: CASSPEGERGYGYTF. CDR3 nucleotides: TGTGCCAGCTCACCAGAGGGAGAAAGAGGGTATGGCTACACCTTC. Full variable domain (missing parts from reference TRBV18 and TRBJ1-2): NAGVMQNPRHLVRRRGQEARLRCSPMKGHSHVYWYRQLPEEGLKFMVYLQKENIIDESGMPKERFSAEFPKEGPSILRIQQVVRGDSAAYFCASSPEGERGYGYTFGSGTRLTVV.